Listed below are T cell receptor beta chains from one sample, sequenced in a study of T-cell reconstitution after alpha-beta-depleted transplantation in children. One entry per CDR3 protein, called by TCRdb with MiXCR from the PCR reads. This sample carries about 610,000 distinct CDR3 sequences, roughly a tenth of them seen once, and the ten largest clones take about 4.3%. Sequenced here: PBMCs from the stem cell graft donor, sampled from the stem cell graft. The receptors derive from a human donor who donated a stem cell graft to a child with acute myeloid leukemia. Both conserved end residues are part of each CDR3. The D gene is left open where the match is weak. A clone size is listed for some rows: how often the clone was seen (once, few, many), or a class if it is expanded.

v_call	j_call	d_call	clone_size	cdr3_nt	cdr3_aa
TRBV11-2	TRBJ2-2	TRBD2	many	TGTGCCAGCAGCTTAGAGGGACTAGCGGTGAACACCGGGGAGCTGTTTTTT	CASSLEGLAVNTGELFF
TRBV7-2	TRBJ2-5	TRBD1	few	TGTGCCAGCAGCTCCCAACAGGGGGCGGGAGAGACCCAGTACTTC	CASSSQQGAGETQYF
TRBV6-1	TRBJ2-1	NA	many	TGTGCCAGCGGGTTAGCGGAGTCCTACAATGAGCAGTTCTTC	CASGLAESYNEQFF
TRBV20-1	TRBJ2-1	NA	few	TGCAGTGCTTCGACGACCCAAACACTGAACTACAATGAGCAGTTCTTC	CSASTTQTLNYNEQFF
TRBV18	TRBJ2-1	TRBD2	NA	TGTGCCAGCTCCACCTTCGAGCCGGGACTAGCGGACAATGAGCAGTTCTTC	CASSTFEPGLADNEQFF
TRBV5-1	TRBJ2-7	NA	many	TGCGCCAGCAGCTCGGACAATTCCTACGAGCAGTACTTC	CASSSDNSYEQYF
TRBV5-1	TRBJ2-7	TRBD2	NA	TGCGCCAGCAGCATCGGGAGGCCCACTGGCGAGCAGTACTTC	CASSIGRPTGEQYF
TRBV5-5	TRBJ1-2	TRBD1	once	TGTGCCAGCAGCTTGGTAGGGACAGTCTATGGCTACACCTTC	CASSLVGTVYGYTF
TRBV12-5	TRBJ1-1	TRBD1	NA	TGTGCTAGTGGTTTGGCCAAACAGGGGAGGGCTTTCTTT	CASGLAKQGRAFF
TRBV10-3	TRBJ2-3	NA	many	TGTGCCATCAGTGGGACTGGGAACACAGATACGCAGTATTTT	CAISGTGNTDTQYF
TRBV12-3/TRBV12-4	TRBJ2-1	NA	NA	TGTGCCAGCACAAGCCCCCCGAGTTACAATGAGCAGTTCTTC	CASTSPPSYNEQFF
TRBV27	TRBJ2-5	NA	few	TGTGCCATCGGACAACAGGCCAACCAAGAGACCCAGTACTTC	CAIGQQANQETQYF
TRBV4-1	TRBJ2-5	NA	NA	TGCGCCAGCAGCCAAGCAGAGCGGGCCTGGCGGACCCCGCAAGAGACCCAGTACTTC	CASSQAERAWRTPQETQYF
TRBV20-1	TRBJ2-7	TRBD2	NA	TGCAGTGTTACGGGACTAAGACCGGACTCCTACGAGCAGTACTTC	CSVTGLRPDSYEQYF
TRBV5-1	TRBJ1-5	NA	few	TGCGCCAGCAGCTTACAGGTGGGGCAGCCCCAGCATTTT	CASSLQVGQPQHF
TRBV30	TRBJ2-1	NA	NA	TGTGCTCCGATCATCTACAATGAGCAGTTCTTC	CAPIIYNEQFF
TRBV5-1	TRBJ2-1	TRBD2	many	TGCGCCAGCAGTGACTGGCGGGAGAGGAGTGAGCAGTTCTTC	CASSDWRERSEQFF
TRBV4-3	TRBJ2-7	TRBD2	NA	TGCGCCAGCAGCCAAGGACTAGCGGCCTTGAGCTCCTACGAGCAGTACTTC	CASSQGLAALSSYEQYF